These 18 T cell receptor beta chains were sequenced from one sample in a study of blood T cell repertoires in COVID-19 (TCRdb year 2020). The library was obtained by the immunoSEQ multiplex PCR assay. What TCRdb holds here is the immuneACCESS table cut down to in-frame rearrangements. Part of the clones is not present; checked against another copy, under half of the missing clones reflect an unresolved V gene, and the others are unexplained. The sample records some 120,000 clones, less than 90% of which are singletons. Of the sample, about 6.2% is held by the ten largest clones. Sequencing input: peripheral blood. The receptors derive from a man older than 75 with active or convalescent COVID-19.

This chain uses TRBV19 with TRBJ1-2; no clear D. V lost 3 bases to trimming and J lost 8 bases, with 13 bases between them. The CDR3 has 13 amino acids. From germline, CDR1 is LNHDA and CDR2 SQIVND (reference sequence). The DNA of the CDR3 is TGTGCCAGTAGTATTTCGAGGTTGGAGGGCTACACCTTC. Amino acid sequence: CASSISRLEGYTF.

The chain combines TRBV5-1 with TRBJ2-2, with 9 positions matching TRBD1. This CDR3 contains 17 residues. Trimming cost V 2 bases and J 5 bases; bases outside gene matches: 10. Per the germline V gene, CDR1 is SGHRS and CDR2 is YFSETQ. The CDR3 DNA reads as TGCGCCAGCAGCTTACAGGGGGCGGCGGTTTTTACCGGGGAGCTGTTTTTT. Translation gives CASSLQGAAVFTGELFF.

The CDR3 DNA is TGTGCCAGCAGCCCATCTCCCGCCTACTTCTCTGGAAACACCATATATTTT. This encodes CASSPSPAYFSGNTIYF. The chain carries TRBV7-2 and TRBJ1-3, with D uncertain. CDR1 SGHTA and CDR2 FQGNSA come from the germline V gene. The CDR3 consists of 17 residues. Trimming left V 5 bases short and J 0 bases short, with 17 bases between.

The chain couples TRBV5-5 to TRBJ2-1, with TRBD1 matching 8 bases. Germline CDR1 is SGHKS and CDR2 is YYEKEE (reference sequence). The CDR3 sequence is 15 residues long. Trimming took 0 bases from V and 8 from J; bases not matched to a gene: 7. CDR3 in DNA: TGTGCCAGCAGCTTGGTAGGACAGGGTAGACATGAGCAGTTCTTC. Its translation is CASSLVGQGRHEQFF.

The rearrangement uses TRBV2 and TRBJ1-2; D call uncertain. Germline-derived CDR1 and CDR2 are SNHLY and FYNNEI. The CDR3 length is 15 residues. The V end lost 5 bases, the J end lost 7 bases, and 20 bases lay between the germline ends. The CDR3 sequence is CASSLRTLQGSGYTF. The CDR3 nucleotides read TGTGCCAGCAGTCTCCGAACACTGCAAGGGAGTGGCTACACCTTC.

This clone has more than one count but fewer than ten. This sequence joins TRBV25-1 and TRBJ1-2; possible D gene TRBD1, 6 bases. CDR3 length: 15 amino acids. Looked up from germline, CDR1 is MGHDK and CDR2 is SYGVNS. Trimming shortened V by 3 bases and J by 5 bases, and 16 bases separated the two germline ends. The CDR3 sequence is CASSDQGRGAYGYTF. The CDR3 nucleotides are TGTGCCAGCAGTGATCAGGGGCGAGGGGCGTATGGCTACACCTTC.

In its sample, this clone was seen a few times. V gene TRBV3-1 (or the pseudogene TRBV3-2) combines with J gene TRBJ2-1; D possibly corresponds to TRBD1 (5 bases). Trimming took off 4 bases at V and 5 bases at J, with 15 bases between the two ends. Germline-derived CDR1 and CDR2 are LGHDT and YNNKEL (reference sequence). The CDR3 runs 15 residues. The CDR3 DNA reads TGTGCCAGCAGCCGGAGACAGAACTCGGACAATGAGCAGTTCTTC. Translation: CASSRRQNSDNEQFF.

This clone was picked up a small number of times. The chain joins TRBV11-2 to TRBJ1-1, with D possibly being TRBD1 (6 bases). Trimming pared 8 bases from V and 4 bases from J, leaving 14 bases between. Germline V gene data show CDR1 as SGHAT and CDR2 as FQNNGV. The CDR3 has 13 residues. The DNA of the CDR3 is TGTGCCAGCGCCCTAACAGGGTCCACTGAAGCTTTCTTT. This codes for CASALTGSTEAFF.

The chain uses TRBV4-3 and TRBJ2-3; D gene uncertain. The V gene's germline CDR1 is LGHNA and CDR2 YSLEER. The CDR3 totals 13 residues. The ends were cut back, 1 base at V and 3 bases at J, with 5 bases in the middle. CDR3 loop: CASSQVPTDTQYF. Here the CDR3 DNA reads TGCGCCAGCAGCCAAGTCCCGACAGATACGCAGTATTTT.

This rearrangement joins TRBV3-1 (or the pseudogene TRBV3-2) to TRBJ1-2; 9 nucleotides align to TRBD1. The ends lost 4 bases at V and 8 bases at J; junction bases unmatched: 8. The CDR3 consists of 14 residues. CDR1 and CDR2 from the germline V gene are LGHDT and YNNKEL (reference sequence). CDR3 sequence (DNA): TGTGCCAGCAGCCCGACACAGGGGGCAAGAGGCTACACCTTC. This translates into CASSPTQGARGYTF.

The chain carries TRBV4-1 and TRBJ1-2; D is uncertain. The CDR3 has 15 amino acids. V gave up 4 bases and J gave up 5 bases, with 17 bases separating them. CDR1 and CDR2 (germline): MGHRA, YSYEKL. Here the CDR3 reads CASSPVEHLIYGYTF. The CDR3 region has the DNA TGCGCCAGCAGCCCCGTCGAACACCTCATATATGGCTACACCTTC.

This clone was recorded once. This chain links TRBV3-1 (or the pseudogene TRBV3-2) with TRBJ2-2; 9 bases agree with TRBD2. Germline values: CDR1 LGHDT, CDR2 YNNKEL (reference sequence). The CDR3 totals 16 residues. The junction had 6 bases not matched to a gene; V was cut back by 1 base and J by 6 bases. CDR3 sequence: CASSQARGGPPGELFF. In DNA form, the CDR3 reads TGTGCCAGCAGCCAAGCGCGGGGGGGCCCCCCCGGGGAGCTGTTTTTT.

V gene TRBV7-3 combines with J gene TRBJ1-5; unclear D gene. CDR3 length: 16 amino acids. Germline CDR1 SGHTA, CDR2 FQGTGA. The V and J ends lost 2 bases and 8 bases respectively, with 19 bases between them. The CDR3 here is CASSLASRRTAEPQHF. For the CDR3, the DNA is TGTGCCAGCAGCTTAGCATCCAGGAGGACCGCCGAGCCCCAGCATTTT.

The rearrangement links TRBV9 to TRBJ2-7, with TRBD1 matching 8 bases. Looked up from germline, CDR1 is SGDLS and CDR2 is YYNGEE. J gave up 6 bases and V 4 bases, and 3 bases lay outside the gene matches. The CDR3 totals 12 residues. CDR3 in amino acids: CASSPQGGEQYF. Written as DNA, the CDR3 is TGTGCCAGCAGCCCACAGGGGGGCGAGCAGTACTTC.

CDR3 sequence (DNA): TGTGCCAGCAGCTCCCTAGCGGGCTTTTCCGACAATGAGCAGTTCTTC. Residues: CASSSLAGFSDNEQFF. The chain combines TRBV7-8 with TRBJ2-1; 8 nucleotides align to TRBD2. The V gene's germline CDR1 is SGHVS and CDR2 FQNEAQ. After removal of 4 bases from V and 5 bases from J, the junction contained 10 bases not matched to a gene. The CDR3 loop spans 16 amino acids.

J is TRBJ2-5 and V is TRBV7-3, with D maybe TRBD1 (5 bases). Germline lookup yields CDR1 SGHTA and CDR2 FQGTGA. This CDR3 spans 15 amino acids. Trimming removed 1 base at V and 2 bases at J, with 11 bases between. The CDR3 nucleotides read TGTGCCAGCAGCTTAATTAGGGGCACACAAGAGACCCAGTACTTC. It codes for CASSLIRGTQETQYF.

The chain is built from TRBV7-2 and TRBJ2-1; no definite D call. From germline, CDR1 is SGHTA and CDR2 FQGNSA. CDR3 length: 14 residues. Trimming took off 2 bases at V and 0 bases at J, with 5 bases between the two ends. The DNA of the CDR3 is TGTGCCAGCAGCTTAATATACTCCTACAATGAGCAGTTCTTC. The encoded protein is CASSLIYSYNEQFF.

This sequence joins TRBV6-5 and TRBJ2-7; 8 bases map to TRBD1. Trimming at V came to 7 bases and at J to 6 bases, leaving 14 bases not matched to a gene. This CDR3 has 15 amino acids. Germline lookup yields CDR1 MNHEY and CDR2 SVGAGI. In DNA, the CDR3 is TGTGCCAGCACCCTTTGGCAGGGGGCCGCCTTCGAGCAGTACTTC. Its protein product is CASTLWQGAAFEQYF.